This TCR beta chain derives from a study of T cell repertoires in cytomegalovirus infection. TCRdb analysed the reads with MiXCR anew, one entry per CDR3 protein. This sample has about 680,000 distinct CDR3 sequences, with roughly a quarter found just once. Deletions cut 4 bases from V and 5 bases from J, with 11 bases between. CDR1 is MDHEN and CDR2 is SYDVKM in the germline V gene. The CDR3 spans 13 residues. The chain is built from TRBV28 and TRBJ1-2; D remains unclear. The sequenced sample consisted of CD8+ T cells from PBMCs. The TCR sequence derives from a human donor in good health (CMV status not recorded). Some clones in this sample may be carry-over from other donors' samples. The CDR3 DNA sequence: TGTGCCAGCAGTTATCCGGTGCGGTATGGCTACACCTTC. Encoded protein: CASSYPVRYGYTF.